This is a list of T cell receptor beta chains from one sample in a study of blood T cell repertoires in COVID-19. Profiled with immunoSEQ multiplex PCR; TCRdb holds only in-frame clones, not every one. The sample gives some 30,000 clones, approximately 90% of which show up once; roughly 2.1% is in the top ten. Material for sequencing was peripheral blood. The receptors originated from a man in his forties or fifties with active or convalescent COVID-19. The CDR3 runs from the conserved cysteine through the conserved F or W. D genes are given only for firm matches. Expanded clones get a size class; other rows say once, few or many, or leave the size out.

clone size | D gene | J gene | V gene | CDR3 protein | CDR3 DNA
. | TRBD1 | TRBJ2-7 | TRBV6-5 | CASTTGARSYEQYF | TGTGCCAGCACTACAGGGGCACGTTCCTACGAGCAGTACTTC
once | TRBD2 | TRBJ2-3 | TRBV5-4 | CASSDLTSGSTDTQYF | TGTGCCAGCAGCGACCTGACTAGCGGGAGCACAGATACGCAGTATTTT
. | TRBD2 | TRBJ2-3 | TRBV27 | CASSSRGAGGPDTQYF | TGTGCCAGCAGTTCCCGAGGTGCGGGAGGGCCAGATACGCAGTATTTT
. | . | TRBJ2-1 | TRBV7-6 | CASSLRPDNGNNEQFF | TGTGCCAGCAGCTTAAGGCCGGACAACGGAAACAATGAGCAGTTCTTC
. | . | TRBJ2-3 | TRBV4-1 | CASSQGIARGMIENTQYF | TGCGCCAGCAGCCAGGGTATAGCAAGAGGGATGATTGAGAATACGCAGTATTTT
. | . | TRBJ2-5 | TRBV2 | CASSVQGGTKETQYF | TGTGCCAGCAGTGTACAGGGCGGTACTAAAGAGACCCAGTACTTC
. | . | TRBJ2-5 | TRBV6-2/TRBV6-3 | CASSSVVQETQYF | TGTGCCAGCAGTTCCGTCGTTCAAGAGACCCAGTACTTC
once | . | TRBJ1-2 | TRBV5-1 | CASSLEAGAGGYTF | TGCGCCAGCAGCTTGGAGGCGGGGGCTGGGGGCTACACCTTC
. | TRBD1 | TRBJ2-5 | TRBV11-2 | CASSRSTGGQETQYF | TGTGCCAGCAGCCGATCGACAGGGGGCCAAGAGACCCAGTACTTC
once | TRBD1 | TRBJ2-7 | TRBV7-2 | CASSPGQGLEQYF | TGTGCCAGCAGCCCGGGACAGGGCCTCGAGCAGTACTTC
. | . | TRBJ2-5 | TRBV30 | CAWSVLQAETQYF | TGTGCCTGGAGTGTATTACAGGCAGAGACCCAGTACTTC
. | . | TRBJ2-7 | TRBV18 | CASSPRGLIYEQYF | TGTGCCAGCTCACCGAGGGGACTGATTTACGAGCAGTACTTC
few | . | TRBJ2-7 | TRBV6-5 | CASRRGYSTYEQYF | TGTGCCAGCAGAAGGGGCTACAGTACCTACGAGCAGTACTTC
. | TRBD2 | TRBJ2-1 | TRBV4-3 | CASSLTETSGSGYEQFF | TGCGCCAGCAGCCTGACGGAGACTAGCGGGAGTGGGTATGAGCAGTTCTTC
. | TRBD2 | TRBJ2-7 | TRBV28 | CASSFPLAGVEYEQYF | TGTGCCAGCAGTTTCCCACTAGCGGGAGTGGAATACGAGCAGTACTTC
. | . | TRBJ2-2 | TRBV28 | CASSSDRINTGELFF | TGTGCCAGCAGTTCCGACAGGATTAACACCGGGGAGCTGTTTTTT
. | TRBD2 | TRBJ2-1 | TRBV7-6 | CASSLQLAGLDEQFF | TGTGCCAGCAGCTTACAACTAGCGGGATTGGATGAGCAGTTCTTC
. | . | TRBJ2-1 | TRBV2 | CASKGEFDEQFF | TGTGCCAGCAAGGGGGAGTTCGATGAGCAGTTCTTC
. | . | TRBJ2-5 | TRBV4-3 | CASSQDLELGGETQYF | TGCGCCAGCAGCCAAGATCTCGAGCTAGGCGGGGAGACCCAGTACTTC
. | . | TRBJ1-1 | TRBV7-2 | CASSSNMNTEAFF | TGTGCCAGCAGCTCAAACATGAACACTGAAGCTTTCTTT
. | . | TRBJ1-1 | TRBV7-9 | CASLGHTTEAFF | TGTGCCAGCCTAGGACATACCACTGAAGCTTTCTTT
. | . | TRBJ2-7 | TRBV18 | CASSPVQGREQYF | TGTGCCAGCTCACCAGTACAGGGGAGGGAGCAGTACTTC
. | TRBD1 | TRBJ2-7 | TRBV18 | CASSPRTGRYEQYF | TGTGCCAGCTCACCAAGGACAGGGAGATACGAGCAGTACTTC
. | . | TRBJ2-1 | TRBV7-2 | CASSSNPMRRNEQFF | TGTGCCAGCAGCTCCAACCCAATGCGGCGGAATGAGCAGTTCTTC
. | TRBD1 | TRBJ1-2 | TRBV5-1 | CASSTGQGTVNYGYTF | TGCGCCAGCAGCACGGGACAGGGCACAGTTAACTATGGCTACACCTTC
. | . | TRBJ2-3 | TRBV15 | CATSSPLAGTTDTQYF | TGTGCCACCAGCAGTCCCCTTGCGGGGACCACAGATACGCAGTATTTT
. | TRBD2 | TRBJ2-7 | TRBV19 | CASSIAASGSYEQYF | TGTGCCAGTAGTATAGCTGCTAGCGGCTCCTACGAGCAGTACTTC
. | TRBD2 | TRBJ2-2 | TRBV7-2 | CASSYALAGGGTGELFF | TGTGCCAGCAGCTACGCACTAGCGGGAGGCGGCACCGGGGAGCTGTTTTTT
. | TRBD1 | TRBJ2-2 | TRBV30 | CAWSSGTGSGGELFF | TGTGCCTGGAGTTCCGGGACAGGGTCTGGCGGGGAGCTGTTTTTT
few | . | TRBJ1-5 | TRBV19 | CASSIRGNQPQHF | TGTGCCAGTAGTATTCGAGGAAATCAGCCCCAGCATTTT
few | TRBD1 | TRBJ2-3 | TRBV6-5 | CASRRTGTTDTQYF | TGTGCCAGCCGAAGGACAGGGACCACAGATACGCAGTATTTT
. | . | TRBJ2-1 | TRBV9 | CASSVEALGAYNEQFF | TGTGCCAGCAGCGTAGAGGCTCTAGGAGCCTACAATGAGCAGTTCTTC
. | . | TRBJ1-2 | TRBV9 | CASSISGFNYGYTF | TGTGCCAGCAGCATTTCAGGGTTTAACTATGGCTACACCTTC
. | TRBD1 | TRBJ2-5 | TRBV29-1 | CSVRRDRRHETQYF | TGCAGCGTTCGCCGGGACAGACGGCACGAGACCCAGTACTTC
. | . | TRBJ2-2 | TRBV5-4 | CASRGTNLNTGELFF | TGTGCCAGCAGGGGGACAAACTTAAACACCGGGGAGCTGTTTTTT
. | . | TRBJ1-3 | TRBV4-2 | CASSQEGGVSGNTIYF | TGTGCCAGCAGCCAAGAAGGGGGAGTCTCTGGAAACACCATATATTTT
. | . | TRBJ1-2 | TRBV5-6 | CASSPTWTANYGYTF | TGTGCCAGCAGCCCCACATGGACAGCTAACTATGGCTACACCTTC
. | . | TRBJ1-6 | TRBV7-2 | CASSFDNSYNSPLHF | TGTGCCAGCAGCTTCGACAACTCCTATAATTCACCCCTCCACTTT
few | TRBD2 | TRBJ2-2 | TRBV28 | CASSPWTSGRANTGELFF | TGTGCCAGCAGTCCTTGGACTAGCGGGAGGGCAAACACCGGGGAGCTGTTTTTT
. | . | TRBJ2-5 | TRBV3-1/TRBV3-2 | CASSFRGGTQYF | TGTGCCAGCAGCTTCCGAGGGGGGACCCAGTACTTC
. | TRBD2 | TRBJ2-7 | TRBV4-2 | CASSQPGGSRFFTYEQYF | TGTGCCAGCAGCCAACCCGGCGGGAGCCGCTTCTTCACCTACGAGCAGTACTTC
. | . | TRBJ1-1 | TRBV5-4 | CASSSDWNTEAFF | TGTGCCAGCAGCTCGGACTGGAACACTGAAGCTTTCTTT
. | TRBD1 | TRBJ2-7 | TRBV9 | CASSPSPQGSEQYF | TGTGCCAGCAGCCCCTCGCCACAGGGGAGCGAGCAGTACTTC
. | TRBD1 | TRBJ1-1 | TRBV28 | CASSHGQGAGVNTEAFF | TGTGCCAGCAGTCACGGACAGGGGGCTGGGGTGAACACTGAAGCTTTCTTT
. | TRBD2 | TRBJ2-1 | TRBV3-1/TRBV3-2 | CASSRRGSSYNEQFF | TGTGCCAGCAGCCGGCGCGGGAGCTCCTACAATGAGCAGTTCTTC
. | TRBD2 | TRBJ2-1 | TRBV6-5 | CASSYSTTSGSNEQFF | TGTGCCAGCAGTTACTCGACGACTAGCGGGAGCAATGAGCAGTTCTTC
. | TRBD2 | TRBJ2-3 | TRBV2 | CASNPGLAGEGSTDTQYF | TGTGCCAGCAACCCGGGACTAGCGGGAGAGGGATCCACAGATACGCAGTATTTT